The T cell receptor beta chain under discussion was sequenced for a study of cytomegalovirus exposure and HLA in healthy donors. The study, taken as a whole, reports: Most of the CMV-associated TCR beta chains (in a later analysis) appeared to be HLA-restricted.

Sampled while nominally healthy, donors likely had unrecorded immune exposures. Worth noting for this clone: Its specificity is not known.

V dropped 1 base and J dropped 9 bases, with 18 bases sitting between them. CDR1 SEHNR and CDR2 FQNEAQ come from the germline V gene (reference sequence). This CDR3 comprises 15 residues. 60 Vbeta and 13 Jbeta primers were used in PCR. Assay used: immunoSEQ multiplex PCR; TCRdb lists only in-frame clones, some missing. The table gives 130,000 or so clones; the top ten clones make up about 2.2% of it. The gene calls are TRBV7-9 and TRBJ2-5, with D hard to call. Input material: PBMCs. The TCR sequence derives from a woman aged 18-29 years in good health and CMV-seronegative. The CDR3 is CASSLESTVLKAQYF. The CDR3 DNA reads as TGTGCCAGCAGCTTAGAGTCAACAGTGCTAAAGGCCCAGTACTTC. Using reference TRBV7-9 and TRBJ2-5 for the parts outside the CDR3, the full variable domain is DTGVSQNPRHKITKRGQNVTFRCDPISEHNRLYWYRQTLGQGPEFLTYFQNEAQLEKSRLLSDRFSAERPKGSFSTLEIQRTEQGDSAMYLCASSLESTVLKAQYFGPGTRLLVL.